A single sample is the source of the 13 T cell receptor beta chains below, sequenced in a study of T cells in Graves' hyperthyroidism and ophthalmopathy. The source material, RNA transcripts, was used to amplify TCR beta CDR3 regions. During a first-round RT-PCR of the TCR CDR3, the HTBI primer set was used. TCRdb reprocessed the multiplex PCR reads via MiXCR and lists one record per CDR3 protein. The sample has approximately 520,000 distinct CDR3 sequences, roughly 20% seen once. The sample taken for sequencing was blood. These receptors all come from a man aged 18-30 years with Graves' hyperthyroidism.

A word on this clonotype: Just one base apart from a much larger clone, this may be a read error. The chain's CDR3 is CASASEGYTEACF. The CDR3 region has the DNA TGTGCCAGCGCCTCCGAGGGGTACACTGAAGCTTGCTTT. The chain combines TRBV11-3 with TRBJ1-1; a possible D gene is TRBD1 (5 bases). This CDR3 is built from 13 residues. CDR1 SGHNT and CDR2 YENEEA come from the germline V gene. The full variable domain, rest sourced from reference TRBV11-3 and TRBJ1-1, is EAGVVQSPRYKIIEKKQPVAFWCNPISGHNTLYWYLQNLGQGPELLIRYENEEAVDDSQLPKDRFSAERLKGVDSTLKIQPAELGDSAVYLCASASEGYTEACFGQGTRLTVV.

The chain links TRBV7-6 to TRBJ2-6; 8 bases match TRBD1. With 5 bases clipped from V and 4 bases from J, the junction kept 4 bases outside the gene matches. The CDR3 is 15 residues long. From germline, CDR1 is SGHVS and CDR2 FNYEAQ. The DNA of the CDR3 is TGTGCCAGCAGCCAGCAGGGGGCCGGGGCCAACGTCCTGACTTTC. It is translated as CASSQQGAGANVLTF.

This chain links TRBV28 with TRBJ2-5; 9 bases are a match to TRBD1. Germline V CDR1 and CDR2: MDHEN, SYDVKM. The CDR3 covers 15 residues. Losses at the gene ends were 5 bases for V and 4 bases for J; bases not matched to a gene: 8. Written as DNA, the CDR3 is TGTGCCAGCAGTCCCGGACAGGGGCTAGGAGAGACCCAGTACTTC. Encoded protein: CASSPGQGLGETQYF.

This clonotype appeared many times. This chain connects TRBV6-2 or TRBV6-3 to TRBJ2-7; no definite D call. This CDR3 is built from 11 residues. CDR1 and CDR2 (germline): MNHEY, SVGEGT. Deletions cut 6 bases from V and 6 bases from J, with 9 bases between. CDR3 bases: TGTGCCAGCAGGGCAAAGTCCGAGCAGTACTTC. Protein sequence: CASRAKSEQYF.

This clonotype has only a few counts. V is TRBV10-1 and J is TRBJ2-2, with unresolved D. The V end lost 5 bases, the J end lost 8 bases, and 12 bases lay between the germline ends. The CDR3 is 13 amino acids. Germline V gene data show CDR1 as WNHNN and CDR2 as SYGVQD (reference sequence). The CDR3 DNA sequence: TGCGCCAGCAGTAAAGATACCCCGGGGGAGCTGTTTTTT. It translates to CASSKDTPGELFF.

This clonotype came up many times. V and J are TRBV28 and TRBJ1-2, with D unresolved. V lost 7 bases, J lost 6 bases, and 9 bases lay in between. CDR1 and CDR2 from the germline V gene are MDHEN and SYDVKM. CDR3 size: 11 residues. The CDR3 DNA reads TGTGCCAGCACAGGACGTGATGGCTACACCTTC. It codes for CASTGRDGYTF.

The chain has TRBV28 and TRBJ1-2; no definite D call. The CDR3 sequence is 14 residues long. The V and J ends lost 1 base and 7 bases respectively, with 13 bases between them. CDR1 is MDHEN, CDR2 SYDVKM, per germline. DNA for the CDR3: TGTGCCAGCAGTTTATCTCCGGCCACGGGTGGCTACACCTTC. It yields the protein CASSLSPATGGYTF.

A few counts support this clonotype. J is TRBJ1-1 and V is TRBV29-1, with 7 bases identical to TRBD1. The V and J ends lost 3 bases and 5 bases, in that order; junction bases with no gene match: 6. The CDR3 has 13 residues. Germline values: CDR1 SQVTM, CDR2 ANQGSEA. The CDR3 reads CSVDWAGGTEAFF. Here the CDR3 DNA reads TGCAGCGTTGACTGGGCAGGGGGGACTGAAGCTTTCTTT.

This clonotype showed up many times. The V gene is TRBV27, the J gene TRBJ1-1; D possibly corresponds to TRBD1 (6 bases). The CDR3 extends over 14 amino acids. V lost 7 bases and J lost 6, with 18 bases in between. The V gene's germline CDR1 is MNHEY and CDR2 SMNVEV (reference sequence). Written as DNA, the CDR3 is TGTGCCAGCACCCCAACCGGGACATCCCCTGAAGCTTTCTTT. Translating gives CASTPTGTSPEAFF.

The chain links TRBV12-3 or TRBV12-4 to TRBJ1-1, with TRBD1 identical over 11 bases. V was clipped by 3 bases and J by 0 bases; unmatched bases: 3. The CDR3 runs 16 residues. CDR3 in amino acids: CASSFGQGALNTEAFF. The CDR3 DNA reads as TGTGCCAGCAGTTTCGGACAGGGGGCCCTGAACACTGAAGCTTTCTTT.

This clonotype occurred many times. V and J are TRBV12-3 or TRBV12-4 and TRBJ2-2; TRBD2 matches 7 bases. Trimming at V came to 3 bases and at J to 6 bases, leaving 13 bases not matched to a gene. The CDR3 is made up of 17 amino acids. CDR3: CASSFGLGGSRSGELFF. The CDR3 nucleotides read TGTGCCAGCAGTTTCGGGTTGGGGGGGTCACGATCCGGGGAGCTGTTTTTT.

This clonotype appeared many times. The chain carries TRBV6-2 or TRBV6-3 and TRBJ2-5, with D perhaps TRBD1 (5 bases). In germline, CDR1 is MNHEY, CDR2 SVGEGT. Trimming cost V 5 bases and J 5 bases, with 18 bases left between them. This CDR3 comprises 15 residues. The CDR3 DNA is TGTGCCAGCAGTAGGACAAGGGTGGGGATGGAGACCCAGTACTTC. It yields the protein CASSRTRVGMETQYF.

There are many counts of this clonotype. This chain links TRBV19 with TRBJ1-3; a possible D gene is TRBD1 (6 bases). The CDR3 is made up of 14 amino acids. Germline V CDR1 and CDR2: LNHDA, SQIVND (reference sequence). Trimming removed 6 bases from V and 0 bases from J, with 9 bases in between. CDR3 nucleotide sequence: TGTGCCAGTAGCTGGGGGCCCTCTGGAAACACCATATATTTT. It translates to CASSWGPSGNTIYF.